The next 7 T cell receptor beta chains were all read from a single sample in a study of cytomegalovirus exposure and HLA in healthy donors. Assay: immunoSEQ multiplex PCR; the TCRdb copy retains only in-frame clones and omits some. This table has more than 85,000 clones, 88% appearing once. Source material: PBMCs. These receptors came from a woman between 18 and 30 years old in good health and CMV-seronegative.

This clone showed up just a few times. V is TRBV13 and J is TRBJ2-1, with 8 nucleotides matching TRBD2. There are 13 residues in the CDR3. The ends lost 6 bases at V and 7 bases at J; junction bases unmatched: 5. CDR1 PRHDT and CDR2 FYEKMQ come from the germline V gene (reference sequence). The DNA for the CDR3 is TGTGCCAGCAGTCAGCGGGAGAAGAATGAGCAGTTCTTC. It codes for CASSQREKNEQFF.

This rearrangement joins TRBV28 to TRBJ1-3, with TRBD1 matching 8 bases. Looked up from germline, CDR1 is MDHEN and CDR2 is SYDVKM. The V segment lost 5 bases and the J segment 4 bases; nucleotides outside the gene matches: 4. The CDR3 has 14 amino acids. The CDR3 sequence: CASSPRDRGNTIYF. The DNA of the CDR3 is TGTGCCAGCAGTCCCCGGGACAGGGGAAACACCATATATTTT. Drawing the rest from reference TRBV28 and TRBJ1-3, the complete variable domain is DVKVTQSSRYLVKRTGEKVFLECVQDMDHENMFWYRQDPGLGLRLIYFSYDVKMKEKGDIPEGYSVSREKKERFSLILESASTNQTSMYLCASSPRDRGNTIYFGEGSWLTVV.

V and J are TRBV18 and TRBJ2-7; 11 bases align to TRBD2. Germline V gene lookup returns CDR1 KGHSH and CDR2 LQKENI. Losses at the gene ends were 4 bases for V and 1 base for J; bases not matched to a gene: 3. This CDR3 region has 15 residues. The chain's CDR3 is CASSRVAGGSYEQYF. CDR3 bases: TGTGCCAGCTCACGGGTAGCGGGAGGGTCCTACGAGCAGTACTTC.

This clone was detected only once. The J gene is TRBJ2-2, the V gene TRBV2; 11 nucleotides match TRBD2. Germline loops: CDR1 SNHLY, CDR2 FYNNEI. This CDR3 is built from 15 residues. With 6 bases clipped from V and 1 base from J, the junction kept 1 base outside the gene matches. CDR3 sequence reads: CASRGLAGNTGELFF. The CDR3 region has the DNA TGTGCCAGCAGAGGACTAGCGGGGAACACCGGGGAGCTGTTTTTT.

The chain is built from TRBV5-1 and TRBJ2-5; 10 bases fit TRBD2. The trim removed 4 bases at V and 2 bases at J, leaving 5 bases unmatched. The germline V gene has CDR1 SGHRS and CDR2 YFSETQ. The CDR3 runs 15 residues. The CDR3 region has the DNA TGCGCCAGCAGCCCCGGACTAGCGGTTCAAGAGACCCAGTACTTC. Amino acids: CASSPGLAVQETQYF. Drawing the rest from reference TRBV5-1 and TRBJ2-5, the complete variable domain is KAGVTQTPRYLIKTRGQQVTLSCSPISGHRSVSWYQQTPGQGLQFLFEYFSETQRNKGNFPGRFSGRQFSNSRSEMNVSTLELGDSALYLCASSPGLAVQETQYFGPGTRLLVL.

This clone occurred once. The gene calls are TRBV5-4 and TRBJ2-7, with 9 bases that match TRBD1. CDR1 is SGHNT and CDR2 is YYREEE in the germline V gene (reference sequence). The CDR3 consists of 15 residues. Trimming at V came to 4 bases and at J to 5 bases, leaving 10 bases not matched to a gene. CDR3 DNA sequence: TGTGCCAGCAGCCAGGGGGACAGGGTTGTCCACGAGCAGTACTTC. Translating gives CASSQGDRVVHEQYF.

V is TRBV15 and J is TRBJ1-5; D is unclear. This CDR3 is 14 amino acids long. Germline values: CDR1 LNHNV, CDR2 YYDKDF (reference sequence). V was shortened by 5 bases and J by 1 base, with 9 bases between the two germline ends. The CDR3 here is CATSWRESNQPQHF. DNA for the CDR3: TGTGCCACCAGCTGGAGGGAGAGCAATCAGCCCCAGCATTTT.